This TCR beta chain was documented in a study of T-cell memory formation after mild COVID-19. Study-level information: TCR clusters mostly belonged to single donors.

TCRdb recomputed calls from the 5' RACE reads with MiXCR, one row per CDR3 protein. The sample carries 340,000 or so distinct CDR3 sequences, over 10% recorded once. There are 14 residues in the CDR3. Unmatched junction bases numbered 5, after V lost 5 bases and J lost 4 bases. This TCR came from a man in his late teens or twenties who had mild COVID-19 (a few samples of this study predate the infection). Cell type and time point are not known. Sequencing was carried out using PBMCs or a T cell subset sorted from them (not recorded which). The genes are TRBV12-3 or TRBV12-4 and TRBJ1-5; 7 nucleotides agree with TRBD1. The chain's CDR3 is CASSKQGRNQPQHF. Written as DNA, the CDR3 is TGTGCCAGCAGTAAACAGGGGCGAAATCAGCCCCAGCATTTT.